Listed below are T cell receptor beta chains from one sample, sequenced in a study of blood T cell repertoires in COVID-19. Method: immunoSEQ multiplex PCR; TCRdb's copy keeps in-frame clones and lacks some. The sample records approximately 140,000 clones, approximately 79% being singletons. Sequenced: peripheral blood. Receptor source: a man aged 60 to 75 with acute or convalescent COVID-19. Each CDR3 is given with its conserved first and last residue. The D gene is left open where the match is weak. Some rows have no size entry. The others give once, few or many, or a class for an expanded clone.

TRBV28	NA	NA	TRBJ2-7	CASRRQEFYEQYF	TGTGCCAGCAGGAGACAGGAATTCTACGAGCAGTACTTC
TRBV18	NA	NA	TRBJ1-2	CASSQTVNYGYTF	TGTGCCAGCTCACAAACGGTTAACTATGGCTACACCTTC
TRBV27	NA	TRBD1	TRBJ1-6	CASSSGQGNSPLHF	TGTGCCAGCAGTTCTGGACAGGGCAATTCACCCCTCCACTTT
TRBV6-2/TRBV6-3	few	TRBD1	TRBJ1-5	CASSYGDRGPNQPQHF	TGTGCCAGCAGTTACGGGGACAGGGGGCCCAATCAGCCCCAGCATTTT
TRBV3-1/TRBV3-2	NA	TRBD1	TRBJ2-4	CAARTGKGIQYF	TGTGCCGCCCGGACAGGGAAAGGCATTCAGTACTTC
TRBV2	NA	NA	TRBJ2-7	CASSEWTFRYEQYF	TGTGCCAGCAGTGAATGGACATTTAGGTACGAGCAGTACTTC
TRBV6-2/TRBV6-3	NA	TRBD2	TRBJ2-2	CASSRLAGRPGELFF	TGTGCCAGCAGTAGGCTAGCGGGACGGCCCGGGGAGCTGTTTTTT
TRBV10-2	many	TRBD2	TRBJ2-5	CASSSAGGRETQYF	TGCGCCAGCAGCTCGGCGGGAGGGCGGGAGACCCAGTACTTC
TRBV25-1	NA	NA	TRBJ1-2	CASSQTGRRTF	TGTGCCAGCAGTCAGACAGGCCGACGCACCTTC
TRBV7-9	NA	TRBD1	TRBJ2-7	CASTLSGTATYEQYF	TGTGCCAGCACCCTTTCCGGGACAGCGACCTACGAGCAGTACTTC
TRBV7-9	NA	TRBD1	TRBJ1-4	CASSPSDRVNEKLFF	TGTGCCAGCAGCCCCTCGGACAGGGTTAATGAAAAACTGTTTTTT
TRBV20-1	NA	NA	TRBJ1-4	CSARQEKLFF	TGCAGTGCTAGACAGGAAAAACTGTTTTTT
TRBV6-5	once	NA	TRBJ1-1	CASSYSRGEAFF	TGTGCCAGCAGTTATAGTCGGGGAGAAGCTTTCTTT
TRBV2	NA	TRBD2	TRBJ2-1	CASSPLTSGRSEQFF	TGTGCCAGCAGTCCCCTGACTAGCGGGAGGAGCGAGCAGTTCTTC
TRBV2	NA	NA	TRBJ1-5	CASSVDLAQHF	TGTGCCAGCAGTGTCGACTTGGCCCAGCATTTT
TRBV6-5	once	TRBD1	TRBJ1-6	CATSGGDNNSPLHF	TGTGCCACCTCAGGGGGTGATAATAATTCACCCCTCCACTTT
TRBV4-2	NA	TRBD2	TRBJ2-7	CASSQDLGDYYEQYF	TGTGCCAGCAGCCAAGATCTAGGGGACTACTACGAGCAGTACTTC
TRBV5-1	NA	NA	TRBJ2-7	CASSRDSYEQYF	TGCGCCAGCAGCCGGGACTCCTACGAGCAGTACTTC
TRBV28	NA	NA	TRBJ1-2	CASSSGAYYGYTF	TGTGCCAGCAGTTCAGGGGCTTACTATGGCTACACCTTC
TRBV3-1/TRBV3-2	few	TRBD1	TRBJ1-5	CASSRQGGQPQHF	TGTGCCAGCAGTCGACAGGGAGGTCAGCCCCAGCATTTT
TRBV30	NA	NA	TRBJ1-4	CAWSGRGVGEKLFF	TGTGCCTGGAGTGGCCGGGGGGTAGGTGAAAAACTGTTTTTT
TRBV25-1	NA	NA	TRBJ2-7	CASSEFVSSYEQYF	TGTGCCAGCAGTGAATTTGTGAGCTCCTACGAGCAGTACTTC
TRBV2	few	NA	TRBJ2-5	CASSGSGWETQYF	TGTGCCAGCAGTGGCTCGGGGTGGGAGACCCAGTACTTC
TRBV19	few	NA	TRBJ2-7	CASSILGQGTDEQYF	TGTGCCAGTAGTATCCTTGGGCAGGGGACCGACGAGCAGTACTTC
TRBV7-2	NA	TRBD1	TRBJ1-2	CASARGDRGPRGYTF	TGTGCCAGCGCCCGGGGGGACAGGGGGCCCCGCGGCTACACCTTC
TRBV3-1/TRBV3-2	NA	TRBD1	TRBJ1-2	CASSHGGQLYTF	TGTGCCAGCAGCCATGGGGGACAGCTCTACACCTTC
TRBV9	NA	NA	TRBJ2-3	CASGSETDTQYF	TGTGCCAGCGGGAGTGAGACAGATACGCAGTATTTT
TRBV30	NA	TRBD2	TRBJ2-1	CAWSVGSGRNEQFF	TGTGCCTGGAGTGTCGGTAGCGGGAGAAATGAGCAGTTCTTC
TRBV3-1/TRBV3-2	NA	NA	TRBJ1-1	CASSQAGGTEAFF	TGTGCCAGCAGCCAAGCTGGGGGGACTGAAGCTTTCTTT
TRBV24-1	NA	TRBD1	TRBJ2-1	CATSDFVTGEQFF	TGTGCCACCAGTGATTTTGTGACAGGGGAGCAGTTCTTC
TRBV3-1/TRBV3-2	once	NA	TRBJ2-1	CASSPRGVGSHSYNEQFF	TGTGCCAGCAGCCCAAGAGGGGTCGGGAGCCACTCCTACAATGAGCAGTTCTTC
TRBV25-1	NA	NA	TRBJ2-7	CASSARGNGEQYF	TGTGCCAGCAGTGCGAGGGGGAATGGTGAGCAGTACTTC
TRBV28	NA	TRBD2	TRBJ2-7	CASSLSSAVGQRGYEQYF	TGTGCCAGCAGTTTATCTTCCGCCGTAGGGCAGCGGGGCTACGAGCAGTACTTC
TRBV28	NA	TRBD2	TRBJ2-7	CASRGGSSYEQYF	TGTGCCAGCCGGGGGGGTTCCTCCTACGAGCAGTACTTC
TRBV5-4	NA	NA	TRBJ2-7	CASSGPTTPREQYF	TGTGCCAGCAGCGGGCCGACTACTCCCCGGGAGCAGTACTTC
TRBV7-2	NA	TRBD1	TRBJ1-2	CASSFGGTGGHGYTF	TGTGCCAGCAGCTTCGGGGGGACAGGGGGCCATGGCTACACCTTC
TRBV29-1	NA	TRBD2	TRBJ2-7	CSVVRGEGRVEQYF	TGCAGCGTTGTCCGGGGGGAGGGCCGGGTCGAGCAGTACTTC
TRBV25-1	NA	NA	TRBJ2-5	CASSVRETQYF	TGTGCCAGCAGTGTTAGAGAGACCCAGTACTTC